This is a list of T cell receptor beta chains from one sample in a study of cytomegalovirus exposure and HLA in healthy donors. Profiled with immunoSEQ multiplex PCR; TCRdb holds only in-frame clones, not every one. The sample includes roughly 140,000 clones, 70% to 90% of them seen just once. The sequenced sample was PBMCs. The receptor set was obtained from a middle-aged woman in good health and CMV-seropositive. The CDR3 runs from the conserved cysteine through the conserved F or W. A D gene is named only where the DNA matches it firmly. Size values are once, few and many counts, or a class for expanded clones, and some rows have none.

CDR3nt: TGTGCCAGCAGCTTTGACCAGGGAGGAGAGCAGTACTTC; CDR3aa: CASSFDQGGEQYF; j_gene: TRBJ2-7; d_gene: -; v_gene: TRBV5-5; abundance: -
CDR3nt: TGTGCCAGCAGTTTTTCCGACAGGGTATACACTGAAGCTTTCTTT; CDR3aa: CASSFSDRVYTEAFF; j_gene: TRBJ1-1; d_gene: TRBD1; v_gene: TRBV27; abundance: -
CDR3nt: TGTGCCAGCAGCCCCCAGGGCAATGAGCAGTTCTTC; CDR3aa: CASSPQGNEQFF; j_gene: TRBJ2-1; d_gene: -; v_gene: TRBV7-9; abundance: -
CDR3nt: TGCAGCGTTGAAGGGCCTAGACAGGGGGTAAATTACGAGCAGTACTTC; CDR3aa: CSVEGPRQGVNYEQYF; j_gene: TRBJ2-7; d_gene: TRBD1; v_gene: TRBV29-1; abundance: once
CDR3nt: TGCGCCAGCACTGTAGCGGTGAACACCGGGGAGCTGTTTTTT; CDR3aa: CASTVAVNTGELFF; j_gene: TRBJ2-2; d_gene: -; v_gene: TRBV5-1; abundance: few
CDR3nt: TGTGCCAGCAGCTTCGGGAGGGGGATAGACAATGAGCAGTTCTTC; CDR3aa: CASSFGRGIDNEQFF; j_gene: TRBJ2-1; d_gene: TRBD2; v_gene: TRBV7-8; abundance: -
CDR3nt: TGTGCCAGCTCTACTCAGGGGGCCAGTCAGCCCCAGCATTTT; CDR3aa: CASSTQGASQPQHF; j_gene: TRBJ1-5; d_gene: TRBD1; v_gene: TRBV18; abundance: -
CDR3nt: TGTGCCACGCGGAATCCGGGGACTAGCGGAACCTACGAGCAGTACTTC; CDR3aa: CATRNPGTSGTYEQYF; j_gene: TRBJ2-7; d_gene: TRBD2; v_gene: TRBV10-3; abundance: -
CDR3nt: TGTGCCAGCAGCAACCGACAGGGGTCTAATGAAAAACTGTTTTTT; CDR3aa: CASSNRQGSNEKLFF; j_gene: TRBJ1-4; d_gene: TRBD1; v_gene: TRBV9; abundance: -
CDR3nt: TGTGCCACCAGCAGAGATCGGCTAGCTGTGAGCGAGCAGTACTTC; CDR3aa: CATSRDRLAVSEQYF; j_gene: TRBJ2-7; d_gene: -; v_gene: TRBV15; abundance: -
CDR3nt: TGTGCCAGCAGTTTCTACGGGACAGGGGAAACTGAAGCTTTCTTT; CDR3aa: CASSFYGTGETEAFF; j_gene: TRBJ1-1; d_gene: TRBD1; v_gene: TRBV27; abundance: -
CDR3nt: TGTGCCAGCAGCACCATAGCGGGGGGGCAAGATACGCAGTATTTT; CDR3aa: CASSTIAGGQDTQYF; j_gene: TRBJ2-3; d_gene: TRBD2; v_gene: TRBV7-2; abundance: -
CDR3nt: TGCGCCAGCAGCTTGGGGGACTTCACCGGGGAGCTGTTTTTT; CDR3aa: CASSLGDFTGELFF; j_gene: TRBJ2-2; d_gene: -; v_gene: TRBV5-1; abundance: -
CDR3nt: TGTGCCAGCAGCTTAGGCCAGAATCCCCTCCACTTT; CDR3aa: CASSLGQNPLHF; j_gene: TRBJ1-6; d_gene: -; v_gene: TRBV7-9; abundance: -
CDR3nt: TGTGCCAGTAGTATTGGAGGGACGTATGGCTACACCTTC; CDR3aa: CASSIGGTYGYTF; j_gene: TRBJ1-2; d_gene: -; v_gene: TRBV19; abundance: -
CDR3nt: TGCGCCAGCAGCTTGAGCGAAAACACTGAAGCTTTCTTT; CDR3aa: CASSLSENTEAFF; j_gene: TRBJ1-1; d_gene: -; v_gene: TRBV5-1; abundance: -
CDR3nt: TGTGCCAGAAGCTTGGCGAGCGTGGTGCTCTCAAACCCGAACACCGGGGAGCTGTTTTTT; CDR3aa: CARSLASVVLSNPNTGELFF; j_gene: TRBJ2-2; d_gene: -; v_gene: TRBV5-3; abundance: -
CDR3nt: TGTGCCAGCAGACCTAACACAGAGGAGACCCAGTACTTC; CDR3aa: CASRPNTEETQYF; j_gene: TRBJ2-5; d_gene: -; v_gene: TRBV14; abundance: -
CDR3nt: TGCGCCAGCAGCTTTTCTCAGGGAAGGATAAGCACTGAAGCTTTCTTT; CDR3aa: CASSFSQGRISTEAFF; j_gene: TRBJ1-1; d_gene: -; v_gene: TRBV5-1; abundance: once
CDR3nt: TGTGCCAGCAGCCCTATGGGGGGGAGGACTGAAGCATTCTTT; CDR3aa: CASSPMGGRTEAFF; j_gene: TRBJ1-1; d_gene: -; v_gene: TRBV7-9; abundance: -
CDR3nt: TGTGCCAGCAGCTGGACCGGGAGGCCAGATACGCAGTATTTT; CDR3aa: CASSWTGRPDTQYF; j_gene: TRBJ2-3; d_gene: TRBD2; v_gene: TRBV7-3; abundance: few
CDR3nt: TGTGCCAGTAGTTTATCCGACAATGAGCAGTTCTTC; CDR3aa: CASSLSDNEQFF; j_gene: TRBJ2-1; d_gene: -; v_gene: TRBV19; abundance: once
CDR3nt: TGCGCCAGCAGCTTGGGTGCCGGGGGGCGAGGGCAAGAGACCCAGTACTTC; CDR3aa: CASSLGAGGRGQETQYF; j_gene: TRBJ2-5; d_gene: -; v_gene: TRBV5-1; abundance: -
CDR3nt: TGTGCCAGCAGTTTAGGCAGGGAAGATACGCAGTATTTT; CDR3aa: CASSLGREDTQYF; j_gene: TRBJ2-3; d_gene: -; v_gene: TRBV28; abundance: once
CDR3nt: TGTGCCAGCAGTGGGTATGTGGGGCAGGGGTCCTCCTACGAGCAGTACTTC; CDR3aa: CASSGYVGQGSSYEQYF; j_gene: TRBJ2-7; d_gene: -; v_gene: TRBV2; abundance: -
CDR3nt: TGTGCCAGCTCCGGAGGGTTTGGTAATTCACCCCTCCACTTT; CDR3aa: CASSGGFGNSPLHF; j_gene: TRBJ1-6; d_gene: -; v_gene: TRBV25-1; abundance: -
CDR3nt: TGTGCCAGCAGCGTAGCTCAGGGTGAAGGTCGCGAGCAGTACTTC; CDR3aa: CASSVAQGEGREQYF; j_gene: TRBJ2-7; d_gene: -; v_gene: TRBV9; abundance: -
CDR3nt: TGTGCCAGCAGCCTAGAATATCAAGAGACCCAGTACTTC; CDR3aa: CASSLEYQETQYF; j_gene: TRBJ2-5; d_gene: -; v_gene: TRBV5-4; abundance: -
CDR3nt: TGTGCCAGTACCGCCGGGACAGGGTGGTACACTGAAGCTTTCTTT; CDR3aa: CASTAGTGWYTEAFF; j_gene: TRBJ1-1; d_gene: TRBD1; v_gene: TRBV19; abundance: -
CDR3nt: TGTGCCAGCAGTCTCGGAGTTAACGAGCAGTACTTC; CDR3aa: CASSLGVNEQYF; j_gene: TRBJ2-7; d_gene: -; v_gene: TRBV6-6; abundance: -
CDR3nt: TGTGCCAGCAGGGGACTAGCAGCCGCGGATACGCAGTATTTT; CDR3aa: CASRGLAAADTQYF; j_gene: TRBJ2-3; d_gene: TRBD2; v_gene: TRBV6-5; abundance: -
CDR3nt: TGTGCCAGCTACGATAGACAGGTCAGCAATCAGCCCCAGCATTTT; CDR3aa: CASYDRQVSNQPQHF; j_gene: TRBJ1-5; d_gene: -; v_gene: TRBV6-1; abundance: -
CDR3nt: TGTGCCAGCAGTACTCGGTTTGGGACTAGCGCTCCCCTGGGGTCCTACGAGCAGTACTTC; CDR3aa: CASSTRFGTSAPLGSYEQYF; j_gene: TRBJ2-7; d_gene: TRBD2; v_gene: TRBV27; abundance: once
CDR3nt: TGTGCCAGTAGTATCCGAGGGGGGGACAGGAACAATCAGCCCCAGCATTTT; CDR3aa: CASSIRGGDRNNQPQHF; j_gene: TRBJ1-5; d_gene: TRBD1; v_gene: TRBV19; abundance: once
CDR3nt: TGTGCCAGCAGCCAATCCCAGGGACTACACACCGGGGAGCTGTTTTTT; CDR3aa: CASSQSQGLHTGELFF; j_gene: TRBJ2-2; d_gene: TRBD2; v_gene: TRBV7-2; abundance: -
CDR3nt: TGTGCCAGTACCCTGGGACAGGGGAATGAAAAACTGTTTTTT; CDR3aa: CASTLGQGNEKLFF; j_gene: TRBJ1-4; d_gene: TRBD1; v_gene: TRBV19; abundance: -
CDR3nt: TGCGCCAGCAGCCAAGAAACGGGACACAACTATGGCTACACCTTC; CDR3aa: CASSQETGHNYGYTF; j_gene: TRBJ1-2; d_gene: -; v_gene: TRBV4-1; abundance: -
CDR3nt: TGTGCCAGCAGCTCGACAGGGGCAACTAATGAAAAACTGTTTTTT; CDR3aa: CASSSTGATNEKLFF; j_gene: TRBJ1-4; d_gene: TRBD1; v_gene: TRBV7-6; abundance: once
CDR3nt: TGTGCCACCTGGGCCGTAACCTATGGCTACACCTTC; CDR3aa: CATWAVTYGYTF; j_gene: TRBJ1-2; d_gene: -; v_gene: TRBV15; abundance: once
CDR3nt: TGTGCCAGCAGCCGGGACTTCGACGAGCAGTACTTC; CDR3aa: CASSRDFDEQYF; j_gene: TRBJ2-7; d_gene: -; v_gene: TRBV9; abundance: -
CDR3nt: TGCAGCGTTGAAACCCAGGCCCCCTACGAGCAGTACTTC; CDR3aa: CSVETQAPYEQYF; j_gene: TRBJ2-7; d_gene: -; v_gene: TRBV29-1; abundance: -
CDR3nt: TGTGCCAGTGGGGGGTTTGCCTACAATGAGCAGTTCTTC; CDR3aa: CASGGFAYNEQFF; j_gene: TRBJ2-1; d_gene: -; v_gene: TRBV7-8; abundance: -
CDR3nt: TGTGCCAGCTCAACGGACAGGGGGAACACTGAAGCTTTCTTT; CDR3aa: CASSTDRGNTEAFF; j_gene: TRBJ1-1; d_gene: TRBD1; v_gene: TRBV18; abundance: few
CDR3nt: TGTGCCAGCAGTCCCTTGGGCAGGGTGAACACTGAAGCTTTCTTT; CDR3aa: CASSPLGRVNTEAFF; j_gene: TRBJ1-1; d_gene: -; v_gene: TRBV7-9; abundance: -
CDR3nt: TGTGCCAGCAGCCCCGAGGGAAACACCGGGGAGCTGTTTTTT; CDR3aa: CASSPEGNTGELFF; j_gene: TRBJ2-2; d_gene: -; v_gene: TRBV5-4; abundance: -
CDR3nt: TGTGCCAGCAGCGAGAGCTCCTACGAGCAGTACTTC; CDR3aa: CASSESSYEQYF; j_gene: TRBJ2-7; d_gene: -; v_gene: TRBV7-9; abundance: -
CDR3nt: TGTGCCAGCAGCTTAGGGCTCACCAATGAGCAGTTCTTC; CDR3aa: CASSLGLTNEQFF; j_gene: TRBJ2-1; d_gene: -; v_gene: TRBV7-2; abundance: -
CDR3nt: TGTGCCAGCAGCCTTAGAGTGGTGGTAGGGGGCGGAGGGTACTACGAGCAGTACTTC; CDR3aa: CASSLRVVVGGGGYYEQYF; j_gene: TRBJ2-7; d_gene: -; v_gene: TRBV7-3; abundance: -
CDR3nt: TGCAGCGGCGTCAGCAGGGTTTCTGGGGCCAACGTCCTGACTTTC; CDR3aa: CSGVSRVSGANVLTF; j_gene: TRBJ2-6; d_gene: -; v_gene: TRBV29-1; abundance: -
CDR3nt: TGTGCCAGCAGCCGGACTAGCGGGGGCACAGATACGCAGTATTTT; CDR3aa: CASSRTSGGTDTQYF; j_gene: TRBJ2-3; d_gene: TRBD2; v_gene: TRBV9; abundance: -
CDR3nt: TGTGCCAGCAGCCCGGGAGGGTCTGGAAACACCATATATTTT; CDR3aa: CASSPGGSGNTIYF; j_gene: TRBJ1-3; d_gene: -; v_gene: TRBV11-3; abundance: -